Described below is a single T cell receptor (beta chain) sequence and its context. The sample comes from a study of control samples from healthy donors and cancer patients. Assay used: immunoSEQ multiplex PCR; TCRdb lists only in-frame clones, some missing. The table includes some 150,000 clones, more than 90% detected once. Germline V gives CDR1 LNHDA, CDR2 SQIVND (reference sequence). Trimming took 9 bases from V and 5 from J, leaving 11 bases between them. This CDR3 contains 12 residues. The specimen sequenced was blood. This receptor was identified in a young man in good health. The chain has TRBV19 and TRBJ1-5, with D possibly matching TRBD1 (5 bases). The DNA of the CDR3 is TGTGCCAGCGCAGGGTTTCATCAGCCCCAGCATTTT. It specifies CASAGFHQPQHF.